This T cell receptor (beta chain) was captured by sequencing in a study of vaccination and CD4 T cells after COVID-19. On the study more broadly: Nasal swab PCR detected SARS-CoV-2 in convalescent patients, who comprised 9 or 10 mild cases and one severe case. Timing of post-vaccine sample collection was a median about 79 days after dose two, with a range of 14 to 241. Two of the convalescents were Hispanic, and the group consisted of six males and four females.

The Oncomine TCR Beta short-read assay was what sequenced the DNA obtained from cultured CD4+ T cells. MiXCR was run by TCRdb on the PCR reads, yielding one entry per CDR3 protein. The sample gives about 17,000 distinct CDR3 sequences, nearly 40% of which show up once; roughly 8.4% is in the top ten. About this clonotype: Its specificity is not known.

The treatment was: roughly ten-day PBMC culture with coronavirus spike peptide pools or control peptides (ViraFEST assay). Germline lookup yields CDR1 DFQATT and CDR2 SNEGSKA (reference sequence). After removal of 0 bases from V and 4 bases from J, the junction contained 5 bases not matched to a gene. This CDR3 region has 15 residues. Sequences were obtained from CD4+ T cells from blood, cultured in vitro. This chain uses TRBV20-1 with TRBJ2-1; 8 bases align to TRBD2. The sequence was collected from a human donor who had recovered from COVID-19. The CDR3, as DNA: TGCAGTGCTAGAGAAAGCGGGAGTATATACAATGAGCAGTTCTTC. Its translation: CSARESGSIYNEQFF.